The 29 T cell receptor beta chains listed next were all sequenced from one sample in a study of T-cell reconstitution after alpha-beta-depleted transplantation in children. The authors prepared the TCRbeta library with unique molecular identifiers. TCRdb itself ran the PCR reads through MiXCR, one entry per CDR3 protein. The data hold about 260,000 distinct CDR3 sequences, with 8.2% observed a single time. Sequenced material: PBMCs, mostly from graft donor cells, taken 180 days after TCRalphabeta/CD19-depleted stem cell transplant. Every receptor here comes from a male patient aged 5 to 17 who had a stem cell transplant for acute lymphoblastic leukemia, so the T cells may come from the graft donor.

This clonotype appeared many times. The V call is TRBV28, the J call TRBJ2-1; a possible D gene is TRBD2 (7 bases). CDR1 and CDR2 (germline): MDHEN, SYDVKM. The CDR3 sequence is 15 residues long. V lost 11 bases and J 4 bases, leaving 21 bases between the germline ends. The CDR3 DNA sequence: TGTGCCTCCCAACGGGGAGGGGGGTCGTACAATGAGCAGTTCTTC. Its protein product is CASQRGGGSYNEQFF.

Ten or more counts support this clonotype. The V gene is TRBV20-1, the J gene TRBJ2-5; D is unresolved. Between the trimmed V and J ends, which lost 3 bases and 1 base, there was a span of 6 bases. Germline V gives CDR1 DFQATT, CDR2 SNEGSKA (reference sequence). This CDR3 is built from 12 residues. The CDR3 sequence is CSASGRQETQYF. The CDR3, as DNA: TGCAGTGCTAGTGGTCGCCAAGAGACCCAGTACTTC.

In its sample, this clonotype was seen many times. This chain joins TRBV9 and TRBJ2-2, with TRBD2 identical over 9 bases. The germline V gene has CDR1 SGDLS and CDR2 YYNGEE. The CDR3 runs 14 residues. V was clipped by 5 bases and J by 4 bases; unmatched bases: 3. CDR3 bases: TGTGCCAGCAGACCGGGACTAGCCACCGGGGAGCTGTTTTTT. This sequence encodes CASRPGLATGELFF. The full variable domain, in which reference TRBV9 and TRBJ2-2 provide the parts outside the CDR3, is DSGVTQTPKHLITATGQRVTLRCSPRSGDLSVYWYQQSLDQGLQFLIQYYNGEERAKGNILERFSAQQFPDLHSELNLSSLELGDSALYFCASRPGLATGELFFGEGSRLTVL.

In its sample, this clonotype was seen many times. The J gene is TRBJ2-7, the V gene TRBV12-3 or TRBV12-4; D is undetermined. V was clipped by 4 bases and J by 2 bases, with 12 bases between them. The CDR3 has 14 residues. CDR3 in amino acids: CASSWADVPYEQYF. CDR3 DNA sequence: TGTGCCAGCAGTTGGGCTGATGTTCCCTACGAGCAGTACTTC.

This clonotype has ten or more counts. This rearrangement joins TRBV28 to TRBJ1-5; D uncertain. The V gene's germline CDR1 is MDHEN and CDR2 SYDVKM. This CDR3 comprises 15 residues. With 6 bases removed from V and 2 bases from J, the gap between germline ends came to 14 bases. The CDR3 DNA reads as TGTGCCAGCAGCCTCCTGGGGTTGGGCAATCAGCCCCAGCATTTT. Translation gives CASSLLGLGNQPQHF.

The sample holds many counts of this clonotype. The J gene is TRBJ2-2, the V gene TRBV28, with D hard to call. The CDR3 is made up of 11 amino acids. Trimming took off 4 bases at V and 8 bases at J, with 5 bases between the two ends. In germline, CDR1 is MDHEN, CDR2 SYDVKM. The CDR3, as DNA: TGTGCCAGCAGTTCCGGGGGGGAGCTGTTTTTT. This translates into CASSSGGELFF.

This clonotype has more than one count but fewer than ten. V usage is TRBV19 and J usage is TRBJ1-3, with no clear D. This CDR3 has 14 amino acids. Trimming removed 1 base from V and 0 bases from J, with 4 bases in between. The germline V gene has CDR1 LNHDA and CDR2 SQIVND (reference sequence). The CDR3 nucleotides are TGTGCCAGTAGTATAGGCATCTCTGGAAACACCATATATTTT. Amino acids: CASSIGISGNTIYF. Using reference TRBV19 and TRBJ1-3 for the parts outside the CDR3, the full variable domain is DGGITQSPKYLFRKEGQNVTLSCEQNLNHDAMYWYRQDPGQGLRLIYYSQIVNDFQKGDIAEGYSVSREKKESFPLTVTSAQKNPTAFYLCASSIGISGNTIYFGEGSWLTVV.

This clonotype appeared many times. This chain links TRBV7-2 with TRBJ2-7, with TRBD2 matching over 13 bases. From germline, CDR1 is SGHTA and CDR2 FQGNSA. The CDR3 is 16 residues long. The V and J ends lost 4 bases and 2 bases, in that order; junction bases with no gene match: 5. CDR3 in DNA: TGTGCCAGCAGCTCAGGACTAGCGGGGGCCGCCTACGAGCAGTACTTC. Protein: CASSSGLAGAAYEQYF.

Notes on this clonotype: This may stem from a read error, because a much larger clone lies one nucleotide away. In DNA form, the CDR3 reads TGTGCCAGCAGGGGGCAGGCGGATCAGCCCCAGCATTTT. Protein: CASRGQADQPQHF. The genes are TRBV7-2 and TRBJ1-5, with TRBD1 as a possible D gene (5 bases). Looked up from germline, CDR1 is SGHTA and CDR2 is FQGNSA. V was cut by 6 bases and J by 5 bases, with 11 bases left in between. This CDR3 spans 13 amino acids.

This clonotype was seen ten or more times. In DNA form, the CDR3 reads TGTGCCAGCTCACCAGGGGTAGCGGCTACCTACGAGCAGTACTTC. It specifies CASSPGVAATYEQYF. The chain is built from TRBV18 and TRBJ2-7; D perhaps matches TRBD2 (6 bases). This CDR3 has 15 residues. Looked up from germline, CDR1 is KGHSH and CDR2 is LQKENI. V dropped 2 bases and J dropped 2 bases, with 13 bases sitting between them.

This clonotype has at least ten counts. CDR3 DNA: TGCGCCAGCAGCTTGGTCCCGGGGGATCAGCCCCAGCATTTT. This translates into CASSLVPGDQPQHF. The V gene is TRBV5-1, the J gene TRBJ1-5; a weak D match, TRBD1 (5 bases). V was shortened by 0 bases and J by 5 bases, with 9 bases between the two germline ends. Germline V CDR1 and CDR2: SGHRS, YFSETQ. The CDR3 has 14 amino acids.

In this sample, this clonotype turned up many times. The rearrangement links TRBV18 to TRBJ2-7; 12 nucleotides match TRBD2. The ends lost 6 bases at V and 6 bases at J; junction bases unmatched: 12. Germline V CDR1 and CDR2: KGHSH, LQKENI. The CDR3 runs 16 residues. The CDR3 DNA is TGTGCCAGCTCGCCATCCACCACTAGCGGGGGGACCGAGCAGTACTTC. Its protein product is CASSPSTTSGGTEQYF.

Regarding this clonotype: This could be a read error, since a much larger clone is one nucleotide away. V usage is TRBV15 and J usage is TRBJ2-7; 11 positions agree with TRBD2. Germline CDR1 and CDR2: LNHNV and YYDKDF (reference sequence). The CDR3 covers 17 residues. J gave up 4 bases and V 1 base, and 9 bases lay outside the gene matches. CDR3: CATSRVPTSGTAYEQYF. CDR3 coding DNA: TGTGCCACCAGCAGAGTGCCGACTAGCGGGACAGCGTACGAGCAGTACTTC.

Many counts were recorded for this clonotype. J is TRBJ2-7 and V is TRBV29-1; D unresolved. Trimming removed 1 base at V and 0 bases at J, with 13 bases between. There are 15 residues in the CDR3. Germline V gene data show CDR1 as SQVTM and CDR2 as ANQGSEA. CDR3 region: CSVEGGTDPSYEQYF. The CDR3 nucleotides are TGCAGCGTTGAAGGCGGAACGGACCCCTCCTACGAGCAGTACTTC.

The sample holds many counts of this clonotype. The chain employs TRBV28 and TRBJ2-7; TRBD1 agrees at 7 bases. Germline lookup yields CDR1 MDHEN and CDR2 SYDVKM. CDR3 length equals 14 residues. Losses at the gene ends were 4 bases for V and 4 bases for J; bases not matched to a gene: 7. The DNA for the CDR3 is TGTGCCAGCAGTTCAGGGGGACGGTCATACGAGCAGTACTTC. Its protein is CASSSGGRSYEQYF.

The table lists this clonotype with many counts. The rearrangement joins TRBV19 to TRBJ1-1; D is unclear. Germline V CDR1 and CDR2: LNHDA, SQIVND (reference sequence). This CDR3 has 13 amino acids. V gave up 0 bases and J gave up 1 base, with 3 bases separating them. CDR3 amino acids: CASSIERNTEAFF. The DNA of the CDR3 is TGTGCCAGTAGTATAGAGCGGAACACTGAAGCTTTCTTT.

This clonotype has at least ten counts. This chain connects TRBV29-1 to TRBJ2-3, with D hard to call. The CDR3 has 12 amino acids. V was cut by 3 bases and J by 3 bases, with 7 bases left in between. Germline V gives CDR1 SQVTM, CDR2 ANQGSEA. The CDR3 sequence is CSVDRTTDTQYF. The CDR3 coding sequence is TGCAGCGTTGACCGAACGACAGATACGCAGTATTTT.

This clonotype was seen at least ten times. V gene TRBV7-9 combines with J gene TRBJ2-3; possibly TRBD2 for D (6 bases). The germline V gene encodes CDR1 SEHNR and CDR2 FQNEAQ (reference sequence). CDR3 size: 15 residues. Trimming pared 1 base from V and 4 bases from J, leaving 12 bases between. As DNA, the CDR3 is TGTGCCAGCAGCTTAGAACCGGGAGACGCAGATACGCAGTATTTT. Protein sequence: CASSLEPGDADTQYF.

The chain employs TRBV11-2 and TRBJ2-3, with D hard to call. The CDR3 loop spans 14 amino acids. Trimming cost V 2 bases and J 3 bases, with 9 bases left between them. Germline-derived CDR1 and CDR2 are SGHAT and FQNNGV. CDR3 loop: CASSLRETTDTQYF. The CDR3 DNA sequence: TGTGCCAGCAGCTTAAGGGAAACAACAGATACGCAGTATTTT.

This clonotype appeared a few times. The chain combines TRBV12-3 or TRBV12-4 with TRBJ2-5; 12 nucleotides line up with TRBD2. With 4 bases clipped from V and 5 bases from J, the junction kept 20 bases outside the gene matches. This CDR3 is 20 amino acids long. The CDR3 sequence is CASSSQARGGGTSGSETQYF. CDR3 DNA sequence: TGTGCCAGCAGTTCACAGGCTCGGGGGGGCGGGACTAGCGGGTCGGAGACCCAGTACTTC.

This clonotype was counted at least ten times. This chain uses TRBV18 with TRBJ2-7, with 10 bases that match TRBD2. The CDR3 loop spans 15 amino acids. J was trimmed by 0 bases and V by 4 bases; bases with no gene match: 3. Germline loops: CDR1 KGHSH, CDR2 LQKENI. This CDR3 reads CASSLTSGHSYEQYF. As DNA, the CDR3 is TGTGCCAGCTCACTGACTAGCGGGCACTCCTACGAGCAGTACTTC.

This clonotype has at least ten counts. The CDR3, as DNA: TGTGCCAGCAAACGCGACAGGGGGCGATCCGAGCAGTACTTC. Translated, it gives CASKRDRGRSEQYF. The chain joins TRBV5-4 to TRBJ2-7; 10 nucleotides match TRBD1. Germline CDR1 SGHNT, CDR2 YYREEE (reference sequence). V dropped 6 bases and J dropped 6; count of bases not matched to a gene: 9. This CDR3 comprises 14 residues.

The chain has TRBV20-1 and TRBJ1-5; D is uncertain. The CDR3 extends over 15 amino acids. Germline lookup yields CDR1 DFQATT and CDR2 SNEGSKA (reference sequence). V gave up 3 bases and J gave up 0 bases, with 12 bases separating them. In DNA form, the CDR3 reads TGCAGTGCTAGGGCTGGGAAGCATAGCAATCAGCCCCAGCATTTT. This encodes CSARAGKHSNQPQHF.

The table lists this clonotype with many counts. This chain joins TRBV10-2 and TRBJ2-7; a weak D match, TRBD2 (6 bases). The CDR3 spans 15 residues. The germline V and J ends were trimmed by 8 bases and 3 bases, with 20 bases remaining between them. From germline, CDR1 is WSHSY and CDR2 SAAADI. The CDR3 nucleotides are TGCGCCAGCGCCCCTTCGGAGCGGGTAATCTACGAGCAGTACTTC. This sequence encodes CASAPSERVIYEQYF.

This clonotype was detected many times. The J gene is TRBJ1-2, the V gene TRBV24-1, with a tentative D call TRBD1 (5 bases). The CDR3 has 12 residues. The V gene lost 4 bases and the J gene lost 8 bases, with 10 bases spanning the gap. Looked up from germline, CDR1 is KGHDR and CDR2 is SFDVKD. DNA for the CDR3: TGTGCCACCAGTGACTGGCGGGGCGGCTACACCTTC. It specifies CATSDWRGGYTF.

This clonotype was counted at least ten times. The chain joins TRBV12-3 or TRBV12-4 to TRBJ1-2; 11 nucleotides line up with TRBD1. This CDR3 has 16 amino acids. V lost 5 bases and J lost 3; bases outside the gene matches: 8. DNA of the CDR3: TGTGCCAGCAGTCCCCGAAGGGGACAGGGGGACTATGGCTACACCTTC. It codes for CASSPRRGQGDYGYTF.

This clonotype occurred many times. CDR3 nucleotide sequence: TGTGCCAGCAGTCCATTTGGGGGGGAACACAATGAGCAGTTCTTC. Encoded protein: CASSPFGGEHNEQFF. V gene TRBV12-3 or TRBV12-4 combines with J gene TRBJ2-1; 7 bases line up with TRBD2. V lost 5 bases to trimming and J lost 5 bases; unmatched junction nucleotides: 9. This CDR3 is built from 15 residues.

The V and J genes are TRBV27 and TRBJ2-7; D may be TRBD2 (5 bases). The ends were cut back, 4 bases at V and 11 bases at J, with 24 bases in the middle. The CDR3 is 15 residues long. Germline CDR1 is MNHEY and CDR2 is SMNVEV (reference sequence). The CDR3 region is CASSSDTNRLTLEYF. For the CDR3, the DNA is TGTGCCAGCAGTTCCGACACAAACCGACTAACTCTGGAGTACTTC.

This clonotype was recorded at least ten times. V usage is TRBV19 and J usage is TRBJ2-1; no reliable D call. CDR3 length: 17 amino acids. V was pared by 4 bases and J by 0 bases, with 16 bases between. The germline CDR1 and CDR2 sequences are LNHDA and SQIVND (reference sequence). In DNA, the CDR3 is TGTGCCAGTAGTACCATCAACTGGGCGAGCTCCTACAATGAGCAGTTCTTC. Protein: CASSTINWASSYNEQFF. Combining the CDR3 with reference TRBV19 and TRBJ2-1 gives the whole variable domain DGGITQSPKYLFRKEGQNVTLSCEQNLNHDAMYWYRQDPGQGLRLIYYSQIVNDFQKGDIAEGYSVSREKKESFPLTVTSAQKNPTAFYLCASSTINWASSYNEQFFGPGTRLTVL.